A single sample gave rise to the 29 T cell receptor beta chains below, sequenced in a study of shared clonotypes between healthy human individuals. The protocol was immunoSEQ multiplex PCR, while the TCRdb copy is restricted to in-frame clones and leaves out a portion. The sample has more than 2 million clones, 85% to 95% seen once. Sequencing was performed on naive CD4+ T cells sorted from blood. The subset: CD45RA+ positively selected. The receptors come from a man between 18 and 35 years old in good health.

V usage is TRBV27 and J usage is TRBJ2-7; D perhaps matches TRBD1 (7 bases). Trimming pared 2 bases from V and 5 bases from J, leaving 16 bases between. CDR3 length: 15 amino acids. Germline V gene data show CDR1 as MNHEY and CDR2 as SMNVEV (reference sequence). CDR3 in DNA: TGTGCCAGCAGTTTAGCACAGGGGAGGTCCAACGAGCAGTACTTC. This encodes CASSLAQGRSNEQYF.

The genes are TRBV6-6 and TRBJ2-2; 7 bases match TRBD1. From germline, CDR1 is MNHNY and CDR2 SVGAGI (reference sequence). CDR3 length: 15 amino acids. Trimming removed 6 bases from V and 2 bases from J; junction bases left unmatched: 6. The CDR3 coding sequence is TGTGCCAGCAGCCCCGGGACAGAAAACACCGGGGAGCTGTTTTTT. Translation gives CASSPGTENTGELFF.

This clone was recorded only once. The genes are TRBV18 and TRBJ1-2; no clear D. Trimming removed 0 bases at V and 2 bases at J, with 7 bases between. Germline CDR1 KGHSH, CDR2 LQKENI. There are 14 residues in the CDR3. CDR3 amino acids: CASSPPSINYGYTF. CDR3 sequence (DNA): TGTGCCAGCTCACCACCGTCGATAAACTATGGCTACACCTTC.

CDR3 amino acids: CASNRDRWNTEAFF. In DNA form, the CDR3 reads TGTGCCAGCAACCGGGACAGGTGGAACACTGAAGCTTTCTTT. This sequence joins TRBV7-2 and TRBJ1-1; 8 positions agree with TRBD1. With V trimmed by 7 bases and J by 1 base, 5 bases remained unmatched. The CDR3 runs 14 residues. Germline V gene data show CDR1 as SGHTA and CDR2 as FQGNSA.

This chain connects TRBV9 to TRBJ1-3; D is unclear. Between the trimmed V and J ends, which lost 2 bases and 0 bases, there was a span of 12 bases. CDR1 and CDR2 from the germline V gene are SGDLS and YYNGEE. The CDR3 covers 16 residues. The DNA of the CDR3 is TGTGCCAGCAGCGTGACCTCCTGGAGCTCTGGAAACACCATATATTTT. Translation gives CASSVTSWSSGNTIYF.

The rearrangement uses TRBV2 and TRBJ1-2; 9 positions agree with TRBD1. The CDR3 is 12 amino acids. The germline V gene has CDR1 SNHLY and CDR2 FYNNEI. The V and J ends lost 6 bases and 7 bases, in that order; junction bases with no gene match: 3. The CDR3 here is CASSGTGSGYTF. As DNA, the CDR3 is TGTGCCAGCAGCGGGACAGGGAGTGGCTACACCTTC.

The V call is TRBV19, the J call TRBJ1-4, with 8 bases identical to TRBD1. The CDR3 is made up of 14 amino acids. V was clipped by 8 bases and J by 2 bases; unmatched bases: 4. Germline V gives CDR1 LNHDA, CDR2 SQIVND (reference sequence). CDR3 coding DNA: TGTGCCAGTCGGACAGGGTCGACTAATGAAAAACTGTTTTTT. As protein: CASRTGSTNEKLFF.

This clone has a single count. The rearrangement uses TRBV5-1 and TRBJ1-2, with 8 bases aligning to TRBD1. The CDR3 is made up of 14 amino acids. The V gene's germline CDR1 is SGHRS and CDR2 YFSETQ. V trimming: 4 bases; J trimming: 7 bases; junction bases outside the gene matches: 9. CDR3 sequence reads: CASSPDREKGGYTF. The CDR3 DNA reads TGCGCCAGCAGCCCGGACAGGGAGAAGGGTGGCTACACCTTC.

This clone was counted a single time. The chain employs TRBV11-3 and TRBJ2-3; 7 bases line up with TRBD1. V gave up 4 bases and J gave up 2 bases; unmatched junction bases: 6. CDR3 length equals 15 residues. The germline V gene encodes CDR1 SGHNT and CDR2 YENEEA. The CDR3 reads CASSYRQGPTDTQYF. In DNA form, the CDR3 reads TGTGCCAGCAGCTATCGACAGGGTCCCACAGATACGCAGTATTTT.

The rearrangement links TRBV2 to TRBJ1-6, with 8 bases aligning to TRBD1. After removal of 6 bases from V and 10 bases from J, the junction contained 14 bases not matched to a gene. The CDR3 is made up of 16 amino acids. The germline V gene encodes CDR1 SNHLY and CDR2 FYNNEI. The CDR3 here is CASSAERTGRFSPLHF. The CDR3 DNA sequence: TGTGCCAGCAGCGCTGAGAGGACAGGGCGGTTCTCACCCCTCCACTTT.

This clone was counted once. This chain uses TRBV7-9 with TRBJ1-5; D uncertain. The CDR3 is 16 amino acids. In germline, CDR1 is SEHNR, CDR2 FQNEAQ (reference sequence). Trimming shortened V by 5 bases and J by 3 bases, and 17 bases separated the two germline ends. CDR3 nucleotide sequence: TGTGCCAGCAGCCCCGCCTGGGGTCCGAACAATCAGCCCCAGCATTTT. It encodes CASSPAWGPNNQPQHF.

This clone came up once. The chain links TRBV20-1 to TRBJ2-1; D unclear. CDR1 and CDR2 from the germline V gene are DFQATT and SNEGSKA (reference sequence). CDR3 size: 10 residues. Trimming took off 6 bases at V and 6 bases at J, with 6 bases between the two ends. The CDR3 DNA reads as TGCAGTGCCATACTCAATGAGCAGTTCTTC. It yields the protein CSAILNEQFF.

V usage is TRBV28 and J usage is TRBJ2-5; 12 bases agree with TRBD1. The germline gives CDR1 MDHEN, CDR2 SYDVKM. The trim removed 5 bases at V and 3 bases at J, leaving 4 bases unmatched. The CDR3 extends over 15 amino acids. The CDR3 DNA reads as TGTGCCAGCAGTCCTGGGACAGGGGGCGAAGAGACCCAGTACTTC. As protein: CASSPGTGGEETQYF. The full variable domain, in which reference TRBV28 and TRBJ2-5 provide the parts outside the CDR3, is DVKVTQSSRYLVKRTGEKVFLECVQDMDHENMFWYRQDPGLGLRLIYFSYDVKMKEKGDIPEGYSVSREKKERFSLILESASTNQTSMYLCASSPGTGGEETQYFGPGTRLLVL.

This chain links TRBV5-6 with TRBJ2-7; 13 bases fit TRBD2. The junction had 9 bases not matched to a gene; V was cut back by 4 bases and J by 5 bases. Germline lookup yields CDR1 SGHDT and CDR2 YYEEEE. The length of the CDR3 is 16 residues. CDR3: CASSLGLAGAPDEQYF. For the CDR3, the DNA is TGTGCCAGCAGCCTAGGACTAGCGGGAGCTCCCGACGAGCAGTACTTC.

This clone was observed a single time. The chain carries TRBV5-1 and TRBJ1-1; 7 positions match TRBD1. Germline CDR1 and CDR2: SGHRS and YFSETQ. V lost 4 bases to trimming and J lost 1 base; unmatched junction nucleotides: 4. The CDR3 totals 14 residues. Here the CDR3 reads CASSRQGQNTEAFF. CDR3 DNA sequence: TGCGCCAGCAGCCGACAGGGACAGAACACTGAAGCTTTCTTT.

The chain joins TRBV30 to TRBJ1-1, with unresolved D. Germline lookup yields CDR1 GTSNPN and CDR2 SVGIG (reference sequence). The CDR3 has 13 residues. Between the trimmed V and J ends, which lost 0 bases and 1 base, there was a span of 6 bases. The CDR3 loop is CAWSVTTNTEAFF. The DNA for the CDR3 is TGTGCCTGGAGTGTCACGACGAACACTGAAGCTTTCTTT. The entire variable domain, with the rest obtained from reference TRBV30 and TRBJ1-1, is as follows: SQTIHQWPATLVQPVGSPLSLECTVEGTSNPNLYWYRQAAGRGLQLLFYSVGIGQISSEVPQNLSASRPQDRQFILSSKKLLLSDSGFYLCAWSVTTNTEAFFGQGTRLTVV.

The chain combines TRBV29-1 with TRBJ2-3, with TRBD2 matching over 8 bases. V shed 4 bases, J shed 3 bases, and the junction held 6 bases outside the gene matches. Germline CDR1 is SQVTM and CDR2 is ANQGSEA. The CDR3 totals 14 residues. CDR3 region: CSVVASGFTDTQYF. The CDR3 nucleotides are TGCAGCGTTGTGGCTAGCGGGTTTACAGATACGCAGTATTTT.

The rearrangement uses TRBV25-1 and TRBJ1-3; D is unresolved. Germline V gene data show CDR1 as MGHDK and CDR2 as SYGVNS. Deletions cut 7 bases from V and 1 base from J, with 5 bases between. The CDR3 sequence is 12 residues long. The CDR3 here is CASTGSGNTIYF. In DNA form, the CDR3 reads TGTGCCAGCACGGGTTCTGGAAACACCATATATTTT.

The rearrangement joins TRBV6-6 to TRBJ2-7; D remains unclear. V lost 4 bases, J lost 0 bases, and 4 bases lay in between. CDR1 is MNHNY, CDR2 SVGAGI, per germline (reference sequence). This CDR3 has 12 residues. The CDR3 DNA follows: TGTGCCAGCAGTTCAGGCTCCTACGAGCAGTACTTC. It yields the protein CASSSGSYEQYF.

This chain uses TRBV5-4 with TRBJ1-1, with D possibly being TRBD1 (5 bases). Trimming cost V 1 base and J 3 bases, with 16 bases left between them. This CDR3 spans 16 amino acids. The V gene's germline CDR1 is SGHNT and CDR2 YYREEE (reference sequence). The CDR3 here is CASSLPAGPLYTEAFF. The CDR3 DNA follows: TGTGCCAGCAGCTTGCCGGCAGGGCCACTCTACACTGAAGCTTTCTTT.

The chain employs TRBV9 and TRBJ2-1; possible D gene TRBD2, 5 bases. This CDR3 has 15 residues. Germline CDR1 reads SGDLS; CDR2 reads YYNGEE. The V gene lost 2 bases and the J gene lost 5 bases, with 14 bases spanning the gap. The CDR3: CASSVWGVLDNEQFF. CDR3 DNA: TGTGCCAGCAGCGTGTGGGGAGTCCTGGACAATGAGCAGTTCTTC. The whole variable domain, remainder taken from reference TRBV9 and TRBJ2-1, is DSGVTQTPKHLITATGQRVTLRCSPRSGDLSVYWYQQSLDQGLQFLIQYYNGEERAKGNILERFSAQQFPDLHSELNLSSLELGDSALYFCASSVWGVLDNEQFFGPGTRLTVL.

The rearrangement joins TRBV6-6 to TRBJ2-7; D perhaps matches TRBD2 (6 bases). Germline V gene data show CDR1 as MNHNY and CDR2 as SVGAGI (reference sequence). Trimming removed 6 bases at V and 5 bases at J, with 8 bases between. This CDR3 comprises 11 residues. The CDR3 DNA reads TGTGCCAGCAGCGCGGGGAACGAGCAGTACTTC. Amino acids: CASSAGNEQYF.

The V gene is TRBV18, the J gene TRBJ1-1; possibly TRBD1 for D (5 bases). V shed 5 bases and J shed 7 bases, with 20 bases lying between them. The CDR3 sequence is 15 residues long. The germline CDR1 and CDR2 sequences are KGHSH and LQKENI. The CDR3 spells CASSSGPLPNGEAFF. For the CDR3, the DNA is TGTGCCAGCTCATCGGGACCTCTACCTAACGGTGAAGCTTTCTTT.

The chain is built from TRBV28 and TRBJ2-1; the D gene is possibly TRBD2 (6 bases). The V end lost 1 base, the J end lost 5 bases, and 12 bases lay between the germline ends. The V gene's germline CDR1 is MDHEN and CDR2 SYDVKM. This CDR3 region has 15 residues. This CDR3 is CASSLSAGRDNEQFF. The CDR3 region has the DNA TGTGCCAGCAGTTTATCTGCGGGACGCGACAATGAGCAGTTCTTC.

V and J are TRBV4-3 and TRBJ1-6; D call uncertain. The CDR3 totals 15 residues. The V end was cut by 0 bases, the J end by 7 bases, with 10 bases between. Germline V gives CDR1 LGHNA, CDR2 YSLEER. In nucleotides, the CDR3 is TGCGCCAGCAGCCAAGAGACGGGCGGGAATTCACCCCTCCACTTT. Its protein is CASSQETGGNSPLHF.

Here the CDR3 reads CAISGGVTEAFF. As DNA, the CDR3 is TGTGCCATCAGTGGAGGGGTAACTGAAGCTTTCTTT. V and J are TRBV10-3 and TRBJ1-1, with D perhaps TRBD1 (5 bases). This CDR3 region has 12 residues. The germline CDR1 and CDR2 sequences are ENHRY and SYGVKD. V was cut by 4 bases and J by 5 bases, with 8 bases left in between.

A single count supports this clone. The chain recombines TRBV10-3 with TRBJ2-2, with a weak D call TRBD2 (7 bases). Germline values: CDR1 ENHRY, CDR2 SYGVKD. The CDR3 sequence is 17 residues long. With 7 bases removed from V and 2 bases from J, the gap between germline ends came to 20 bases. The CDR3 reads CAIKSRGALTNTGELFF. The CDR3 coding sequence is TGTGCCATCAAGTCCCGGGGGGCCCTTACAAACACCGGGGAGCTGTTTTTT.

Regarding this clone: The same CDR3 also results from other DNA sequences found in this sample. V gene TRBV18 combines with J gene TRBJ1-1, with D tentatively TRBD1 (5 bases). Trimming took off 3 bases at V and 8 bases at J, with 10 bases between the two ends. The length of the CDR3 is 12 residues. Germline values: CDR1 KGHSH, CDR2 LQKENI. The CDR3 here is CASSPLEGEAFF. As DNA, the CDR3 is TGTGCCAGCTCACCCCTGGAGGGGGAAGCTTTCTTT.

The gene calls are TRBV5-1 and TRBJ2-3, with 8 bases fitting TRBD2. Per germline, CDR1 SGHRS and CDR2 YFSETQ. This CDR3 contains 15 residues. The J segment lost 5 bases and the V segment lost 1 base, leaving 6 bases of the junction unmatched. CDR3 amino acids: CASSLRAGGQDTQYF. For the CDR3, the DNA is TGCGCCAGCAGCTTGCGGGCGGGGGGACAAGATACGCAGTATTTT.